This TCR beta chain stems from a study of cytomegalovirus exposure and HLA in healthy donors. Study-level points and caveats: The study carried out a later analysis of TCR beta sequences. It associated under 20,000 of them with specific HLA alleles at a false discovery rate of 0.05. Cytomegalovirus association was listed for 164 TCR beta chains. In vitro experiments confirmed that three CMV-associated chains were specific for CMV antigens.

This clone was seen a few times. What it binds is not known. The CDR3 is made up of 15 amino acids. The V gene's germline CDR1 is SQVTM and CDR2 ANQGSEA. Trimming shortened V by 1 base and J by 3 bases, and 16 bases separated the two germline ends. The PCR made use of 60 Vbeta and 13 Jbeta primers. Here immunoSEQ multiplex PCR was the method, and the copy in TCRdb shows in-frame clones only, minus some. Of some 270,000 clones listed, under 90% are singletons. This sequence was found in a girl aged 2-15 years in good health and CMV-seronegative. The chain couples TRBV29-1 to TRBJ2-7; D not resolved. Input material: PBMCs. The CDR3: CSVEGLSNGYYEQYF. For the CDR3, the DNA is TGCAGCGTTGAAGGTCTTAGCAACGGATACTACGAGCAGTACTTC.